These 27 T cell receptor beta chains were all obtained from the same sample, sequenced in a study of tumor and adjacent non-tumor tissue in lung cancer (dated 2018 in TCRdb). RNA was isolated from bulk, unsorted tissue, and RNA quality was assessed with a NanoDrop ND-1000 and an Agilent 2100. The normal lung samples consisted of distant non-tumor tissue collected more than 3 cm from the tumor edge. The library was built by means of multiplex PCR. Sequencer: Illumina HiSeq 2500. TCRbeta libraries were constructed through three rounds of nested PCR with primers (Table S4) according to protocols adapted from ARM-PCR. TCRdb trimmed the raw reads at Q25, called clones with MiXCR and kept productive beta chains. Each record represents a unique CDR3 protein, reported with the most common genes and DNA among its rows. This sample is represented by 90,000 to 100,000 distinct CDR3 sequences; approximately 80% of them were singletons. More than 25% of the sample rests with the top ten.

Sequenced input: distant non-tumor lung tissue. The origin of the receptors is a man aged 55 to 70 with small cell lung cancer.

A word on this clonotype: A read error may explain this, as a much larger clone is one base away. CDR3 nucleotides: TGTGTCAGCAGCTCGCAGGGGGCTGGTGAGCAGTTCTTC. As protein: CVSSSQGAGEQFF. The chain couples TRBV7-8 to TRBJ2-1; 8 bases match TRBD1. CDR1 SGHVS and CDR2 FQNEAQ come from the germline V gene. The CDR3 is 13 amino acids.

Turning to this clonotype: Since no conserved phenylalanine or tryptophan closes the CDR3, a read error is the likely cause. The chain couples TRBV29-1 to TRBJ2-7, with D possibly matching TRBD2 (6 bases). Trimming took 8 bases from V and 0 from J, leaving 17 bases between them. This CDR3 has 14 amino acids. Germline values: CDR1 SQVTM, CDR2 ANQGSEA. CDR3 sequence: CSIKERVHSYEQYI. The CDR3 DNA reads as TGCAGCATCAAAGAGCGGGTACACTCCTACGAGCAGTACATC.

This clonotype has only a few counts. A single base separates this from a much larger clone, so it may be a read error. This rearrangement joins TRBV11-1 to TRBJ2-7; D may be TRBD2 (6 bases). Germline lookup yields CDR1 SGHAT and CDR2 FQDESV (reference sequence). CDR3 length: 16 amino acids. This CDR3 reads CAGSYLSSGTAYEQHF. CDR3 nucleotide sequence: TGTGCCGGCAGCTACCTCTCTTCCGGGACTGCGTACGAGCAGCACTTC.

On this clonotype: An end of the junction differs from the germline gene, which may be a read error. The rearrangement links TRBV12-3 or TRBV12-4 to TRBJ2-1; TRBD2 matches at 10 bases. The CDR3 covers 15 residues. Here the CDR3 DNA reads TGTGCCAGCAGCACGACTAGCGGGTTCTACATTGAGCAGTTCTTC. Its protein product is CASSTTSGFYIEQFF.

In the case of this clonotype: One end of the junction fails to match germline, which may point to a read error. This chain uses TRBV10-2 with TRBJ1-4, with no clear D. CDR3 length equals 15 residues. The germline V gene encodes CDR1 WSHSY and CDR2 SAAADI. The CDR3 region has the DNA TGCGCCAGCAGTGATGCAGCTGCAACTGATGAAAAACTGTTTTTT. This codes for CASSDAAATDEKLFF.

About this clonotype: Likely a read error: the CDR3 ends without its conserved phenylalanine or tryptophan. V gene TRBV4-2 combines with J gene TRBJ2-5; D perhaps matches TRBD2 (6 bases). This CDR3 is 15 amino acids long. Germline lookup yields CDR1 LGHNA and CDR2 YNFKEQ. Deletions cut 3 bases from V and 2 bases from J, with 13 bases between. In DNA form, the CDR3 reads TGTGCCAGCAGCCACGCGGGATTTGCTCAAGAGACCCAGTACCTC. Its translation: CASSHAGFAQETQYL.

Concerning this clonotype: The junction differs from germline at one of its ends, possibly a read error. This chain links TRBV6-6 with TRBJ2-3; a weak D match, TRBD1 (5 bases). The CDR3 consists of 11 residues. Germline CDR1 MNHNY, CDR2 SVGAGI (reference sequence). CDR3 sequence (DNA): TGTCCCAGCAGCGCAGGGGATACGCAGTATTTT. Protein sequence: CPSSAGDTQYF.

In the case of this clonotype: This clone may be a read error of a much larger clone one base away. The chain couples TRBV6-1 to TRBJ1-4, with D possibly matching TRBD1 (5 bases). Trimming took off 3 bases at V and 8 bases at J, with 19 bases between the two ends. There are 16 residues in the CDR3. Germline assignment: CDR1 MNHNS and CDR2 SASEGT. CDR3 region: CASSDPPRGFEEKLFF. The CDR3 DNA reads as TGTGCCAGCAGTGATCCCCCAAGGGGCTTCGAGGAAAAACTGTTTTTT.

The V call is TRBV5-6, the J call TRBJ2-7, with TRBD2 matching over 9 bases. The CDR3 sequence is 15 residues long. From germline, CDR1 is SGHDT and CDR2 YYEEEE. The CDR3 protein is CASSAYMGLAGEQYV. For the CDR3, the DNA is TGTGCCAGCAGCGCCTACATGGGATTAGCGGGGGAGCAATACGTC.

On this clonotype itself: Germline is not matched at one junction end, which may reflect a read error. The rearrangement links TRBV6-1 to TRBJ2-5; TRBD2 might be the D (6 bases). Looked up from germline, CDR1 is MNHNS and CDR2 is SASEGT. CDR3 length: 14 residues. The CDR3 DNA follows: TGTGCCAGCAGTTCTGGGGGTGGTGGGGGGACCAAGTACTTC. Protein sequence: CASSSGGGGGTKYF.

V and J are TRBV7-9 and TRBJ1-4; D not resolved. V lost 5 bases, J lost 5 bases, and 0 bases lay in between. CDR3 size: 10 residues. Germline CDR1 is SEHNR and CDR2 is FQNEAQ (reference sequence). The CDR3 loop is CASSNEKLFF. The CDR3, as DNA: TGTGCCAGCAGCAATGAAAAACTGTTTTTT.

Comment on this clonotype: One junction end does not reproduce the germline sequence, and a read error may be involved. The chain carries TRBV29-1 and TRBJ2-3, with 12 bases aligning to TRBD2. Germline V lookup: CDR1 SQVTM, CDR2 ANQGSEA. The CDR3 covers 14 residues. The DNA of the CDR3 is TGCAACGTTGAGCTAGCGGGAGGGGGAGATACGCATTATTTT. It codes for CNVELAGGGDTHYF.

Of note for this clonotype: The junction differs from germline at one of its ends, possibly a read error. The chain couples TRBV6-5 to TRBJ1-4; D is ambiguous. Germline V lookup: CDR1 MNHEY, CDR2 SVGAGI. CDR3 size: 16 residues. The CDR3 loop reads CASTTKNTTTNERLFF. The CDR3 DNA is TGTGCCAGTACCACCAAGAATACAACAACTAATGAAAGACTGTTTTTT.

This clonotype was counted a few times. The chain couples TRBV5-5 to TRBJ2-7; no clear D gene. The germline CDR1 and CDR2 sequences are SGHKS and YYEKEE (reference sequence). The CDR3 is 11 amino acids. The CDR3 coding sequence is TGTGCCAGCAGCTTGTCTCACGAGCATTACGTC. This sequence encodes CASSLSHEHYV.

Comment on this clonotype: A much larger clone sits a single nucleotide away, making a read error possible. The rearrangement uses TRBV24-1 and TRBJ2-1; possible D gene TRBD2, 6 bases. The germline gives CDR1 KGHDR, CDR2 SFDVKD. V lost 3 bases, J lost 2 bases, and 13 bases lay in between. The CDR3 runs 16 residues. CDR3 residues: CATSDGLTGAYNEQFF. The CDR3 DNA reads TGTGCCACCAGTGATGGACTAACGGGAGCCTACAATGAGCAGTTCTTC.

In the case of this clonotype: This CDR3 is missing its conserved last phenylalanine or tryptophan, likely due to a read error. This rearrangement joins TRBV6-1 to TRBJ2-2; 10 bases map to TRBD1. The CDR3 is made up of 14 amino acids. J gave up 5 bases and V 6 bases, and 3 bases lay outside the gene matches. CDR1 and CDR2 (germline): MNHNS, SASEGT. CDR3 nucleotides: TGTGCCAGCAGGGGACAGGGGACTACCGGGGAGCTGTTTTAT. Translated, it gives CASRGQGTTGELFY.

On this clonotype: The junction departs from the called germline gene at one end, perhaps through a read error. The chain carries TRBV11-2 and TRBJ2-1; 9 bases fit TRBD1. This CDR3 comprises 16 residues. Per the germline V gene, CDR1 is SGHAT and CDR2 is FQNNGV. The CDR3, as DNA: TGTGCCAGTAGCACGTTGGACAGGGGCCCCGGGAATGAGCAGTTCTTT. Residues: CASSTLDRGPGNEQFF.

As regards this clonotype: One junction end disagrees with the germline gene, perhaps due to a read error. This chain connects TRBV5-4 to TRBJ1-4; D is uncertain. CDR1 is SGHNT and CDR2 is YYREEE in the germline V gene (reference sequence). The CDR3 consists of 14 residues. CDR3 sequence (DNA): TGTGCCAGCAGTCTGAGGGTTGGGGATGAAAAACAGTTTTTT. Its translation: CASSLRVGDEKQFF.

A remark on this clonotype: An end of the junction does not agree with germline; a read error may underlie this. The chain uses TRBV11-2 and TRBJ2-3; D is unclear. Germline CDR1 reads SGHAT; CDR2 reads FQNNGV. CDR3 length: 16 amino acids. The CDR3 region is CASSLVGLHRTDTQYF. The CDR3 DNA follows: TGTGCCAGCAGTTTAGTAGGTCTTCATCGCACAGATACGCAGTATTTT. The whole variable domain, remainder taken from reference TRBV11-2 and TRBJ2-3, is EAGVAQSPRYKIIEKRQSVAFWCNPISGHATLYWYQQILGQGPKLLIQFQNNGVVDDSQLPKDRFSAERLKGVDSTLKIQPAKLEDSAVYLCASSLVGLHRTDTQYFGPGTRLTVL.

On this clonotype: A much more abundant neighbour one base away suggests this may be a read error. The J gene is TRBJ2-7, the V gene TRBV28, with 8 bases identical to TRBD2. The CDR3 runs 18 residues. The germline V gene has CDR1 MDHEN and CDR2 SYDVKM. Germline trimming cut 7 bases from V and 1 base from J; bases unmatched to any gene: 18. The CDR3 bases are TGTGCCAGCAATCCCTATTTAGTACGGGGGGGAGAGTCCTACGAGCAGTACTTC. Its protein is CASNPYLVRGGESYEQYF.

Comment on this clonotype: The germline gene is not matched at one end of the junction; a read error may be the cause. CDR3 bases: TGCCGTGCTGCGACGGCAAACTATGGCTACACCTTC. The encoded protein is CRAATANYGYTF. This sequence joins TRBV20-1 and TRBJ1-2; D ambiguous. Germline assignment: CDR1 DFQATT and CDR2 SNEGSKA (reference sequence). There are 12 residues in the CDR3.

As regards this clonotype: This CDR3 fails to terminate in the conserved phenylalanine or tryptophan, so it likely reflects a read error. The chain recombines TRBV12-3 or TRBV12-4 with TRBJ2-5; D is undetermined. V was shortened by 2 bases and J by 1 base, with 5 bases between the two germline ends. This CDR3 spans 13 amino acids. The CDR3 spells CASSLSPQETQYL. Written as DNA, the CDR3 is TGTGCCAGCAGTTTATCCCCCCAAGAGACCCAGTACTTA.

Remarks on this clonotype: At one end, the junction sequence differs from germline, possibly due to a read error. The chain is built from TRBV7-8 and TRBJ1-5, with 10 positions matching TRBD1. The CDR3 is 13 amino acids. Germline CDR1 reads SGHVS; CDR2 reads FQNEAQ. The CDR3 sequence: CASSRDRGQPHHF. DNA of the CDR3: TGTGCCAGCAGCAGGGACAGGGGCCAGCCCCACCATTTT.

The chain is built from TRBV7-8 and TRBJ2-3; possible D gene TRBD1, 6 bases. Germline CDR1 is SGHVS and CDR2 is FQNEAQ. V was shortened by 7 bases and J by 8 bases, with 22 bases between the two germline ends. The CDR3 runs to 15 residues. DNA for the CDR3: TGTGCCAGCAACCCGAACAGGGTGCAGGGTGGTACGCAGTATTTT. Protein product: CASNPNRVQGGTQYF.

Details on this clonotype: No conserved phenylalanine or tryptophan is present at the end of the CDR3, so a read error is the likely explanation. The J gene is TRBJ2-7, the V gene TRBV11-3; a possible D gene is TRBD2 (5 bases). This CDR3 contains 13 residues. V was cut by 0 bases and J by 3 bases, with 6 bases left in between. Germline V lookup: CDR1 SGHNT, CDR2 YENEEA. This CDR3 reads CASSLDTSYEQYS. The DNA of the CDR3 is TGTGCCAGCAGCTTAGATACTAGCTACGAGCAGTACTCC.

As regards this clonotype: An end of the junction does not agree with germline; a read error may underlie this. V and J are TRBV11-1 and TRBJ2-5; D may match TRBD1 or TRBD2 (6 bases each). Germline CDR1 is SGHAT and CDR2 is FQDESV (reference sequence). The CDR3 totals 13 residues. The CDR3 region is CASSRGPQEIQCF. The CDR3 coding sequence is TGTGCCAGCAGCCGGGGGCCTCAAGAGATCCAGTGCTTC.

This clonotype turned up a few times. The CDR3 ends on some other residue instead of the conserved phenylalanine or tryptophan, so this is likely a read error. The chain employs TRBV28 and TRBJ1-1; possibly TRBD1 for D (5 bases). The CDR3 is made up of 12 amino acids. Germline lookup yields CDR1 MDHEN and CDR2 SYDVKM. Trimming removed 10 bases at V and 8 bases at J, with 17 bases between. In nucleotides, the CDR3 is TGTGCCAACACCCTCAAGGCAGGGGAAGCTTTCTCT. Amino acids: CANTLKAGEAFS.